This T cell receptor (beta chain) comes out of a study of monozygotic twins with inflammatory bowel disease. Comment on this clonotype: Its antigen is unidentified.

For each CDR3 protein, TCRdb gives one entry from its re-call of the 5' RACE reads, without DNA. In total, the table holds approximately 400,000 distinct CDR3 sequences. The CDR3 totals 13 residues. Overall study results and limits: The analysis did not separate different T cell subtypes. Extra variability in the repertoires of patients may have come from differing immunosuppressive treatments. Healthy co-twins, by inverse Simpson, had higher TCRbeta diversity than their siblings with IBD.

The TCR originated in a human donor with ulcerative colitis or Crohn's disease, or a healthy co-twin of an affected twin (not recorded which). Specimen: blood. The chain recombines TRBV6-7 with TRBJ1-1; TCRdb outputs TRBD1, but without DNA this stays unchecked. TRBV6-7 is flagged as an ORF with uncertain function. This chain's CDR3 is CASSVTANTVAFF.